This T cell receptor (beta chain) was retrieved from a study of T cell responses to AZD1222 COVID-19 vaccine. Sequencing was performed with immunoSEQ multiplex PCR; in TCRdb, only in-frame clones are kept and a portion is missing. The table lists tens of thousands of clones, 83% of them singletons. Whole-study findings and limits: As reported, nearly half of all spike-specific TCRs target variant regions that are unmutated. Donors were chiefly white British, with a greater number of females, and clonal diversity was perhaps underestimated.

This CDR3 is built from 14 residues. V gave up 1 base and J gave up 1 base, with 7 bases separating them. Germline CDR1 reads LGHDT; CDR2 reads YNNKEL (reference sequence). A note on this clone: Its antigen remains unidentified.

The J gene is TRBJ1-1, the V gene TRBV3-1 (or the pseudogene TRBV3-2); D not certain. The sequence was collected from an adult who received the AZD1222 COVID-19 vaccine. The sequencing used peripheral blood, collected 28 days after the second AZD1222 dose. In nucleotides, the CDR3 is TGTGCCAGCAGCCAAGCCCATACGAACACTGAAGCTTTCTTT. As protein: CASSQAHTNTEAFF.